The 9 T cell receptor beta chains below come from one sample, sequenced in a study of blood T cell repertoires in COVID-19. Clones were read by immunoSEQ multiplex PCR, and TCRdb kept only the in-frame ones, dropping some. The sample includes 190,000 or so clones, approximately 85% of them seen just once. Sequences were obtained from PBMCs or T cells enriched from blood (not recorded which). Every receptor here comes from a young woman who had recovered from COVID-19.

As to this clone: Other DNA sequences in the sample encode the same CDR3. The chain uses TRBV6-5 and TRBJ1-5; 8 nucleotides align to TRBD1. Germline loops: CDR1 MNHEY, CDR2 SVGAGI. This CDR3 has 15 amino acids. Trimming at V came to 0 bases and at J to 2 bases, leaving 0 bases not matched to a gene. The DNA for the CDR3 is TGTGCCAGCAGTTACTCGACAGGGGGCAATCAGCCCCAGCATTTT. Residues: CASSYSTGGNQPQHF.

This chain links TRBV7-6 with TRBJ2-1; TRBD2 matches at 13 bases. This CDR3 contains 18 residues. CDR1 and CDR2 from the germline V gene are SGHVS and FNYEAQ. V was clipped by 5 bases and J by 5 bases; unmatched bases: 12. This CDR3 is CASSPQEWTSGSHNEQFF. The CDR3 nucleotides read TGTGCCAGCAGCCCTCAGGAGTGGACTAGCGGGAGCCACAATGAGCAGTTCTTC.

This rearrangement joins TRBV12-3 or TRBV12-4 to TRBJ2-7, with D possibly matching TRBD1 (5 bases). V lost 5 bases to trimming and J lost 1 base, with 9 bases between them. The CDR3 contains 13 residues. For the CDR3, the DNA is TGTGCCAGCAGTCAAGGACATTCCTACGAGCAGTACTTC. This translates into CASSQGHSYEQYF.

The table lists this clone with a count of one. The V and J genes are TRBV25-1 and TRBJ2-7; D gene unclear. Trimming cost V 0 bases and J 5 bases, with 5 bases left between them. Per the germline V gene, CDR1 is MGHDK and CDR2 is SYGVNS. The CDR3 has 12 residues. CDR3 nucleotides: TGTGCCAGCAGTGAATATACGGACGAGCAGTACTTC. The encoded protein is CASSEYTDEQYF.

Only a few counts were recorded for this clone. V gene TRBV7-2 combines with J gene TRBJ2-6; D is ambiguous. CDR1 and CDR2 (germline): SGHTA, FQGNSA. CDR3 length equals 15 residues. Trimming removed 2 bases from V and 0 bases from J, with 5 bases in between. Here the CDR3 DNA reads TGTGCCAGCAGCTTATCATTCTCTGGGGCCAACGTCCTGACTTTC. It specifies CASSLSFSGANVLTF.

The genes are TRBV5-1 and TRBJ2-1; 9 bases line up with TRBD2. The CDR3 consists of 15 residues. With 0 bases clipped from V and 10 bases from J, the junction kept 8 bases outside the gene matches. Looked up from germline, CDR1 is SGHRS and CDR2 is YFSETQ. CDR3 protein: CASSLVSGSFKEQFF. The CDR3 nucleotides are TGCGCCAGCAGCTTGGTTAGCGGGAGTTTTAAGGAGCAGTTCTTC.

This clone occurred once. The chain recombines TRBV19 with TRBJ1-5, with TRBD1 identical over 8 bases. The V and J ends lost 3 bases and 4 bases, in that order; junction bases with no gene match: 8. This CDR3 contains 16 residues. Germline V lookup: CDR1 LNHDA, CDR2 SQIVND (reference sequence). This CDR3 reads CASSIISGGGNQPQHF. CDR3 coding DNA: TGTGCCAGTAGTATTATCTCAGGGGGCGGGAATCAGCCCCAGCATTTT.

The table lists this clone with a count of one. The chain is built from TRBV13 and TRBJ1-2, with D uncertain. V gave up 0 bases and J gave up 2 bases, with 7 bases separating them. The CDR3 loop spans 14 amino acids. Germline CDR1 is PRHDT and CDR2 is FYEKMQ (reference sequence). The CDR3 bases are TGTGCCAGCAGCTTAGGTGGCACCAACTATGGCTACACCTTC. Its protein is CASSLGGTNYGYTF. The full variable domain, in which reference TRBV13 and TRBJ1-2 provide the parts outside the CDR3, is AAGVIQSPRHLIKEKRETATLKCYPIPRHDTVYWYQQGPGQDPQFLISFYEKMQSDKGSIPDRFSAQQFSDYHSELNMSSLELGDSALYFCASSLGGTNYGYTFGSGTRLTVV.

The rearrangement links TRBV9 to TRBJ1-1; D might be TRBD1 (5 bases). This CDR3 has 14 residues. Germline lookup yields CDR1 SGDLS and CDR2 YYNGEE. V dropped 3 bases and J dropped 1 base, with 10 bases sitting between them. The CDR3 here is CASSEGGENTEAFF. The CDR3 DNA reads TGTGCCAGCAGCGAGGGAGGGGAGAACACTGAAGCTTTCTTT.